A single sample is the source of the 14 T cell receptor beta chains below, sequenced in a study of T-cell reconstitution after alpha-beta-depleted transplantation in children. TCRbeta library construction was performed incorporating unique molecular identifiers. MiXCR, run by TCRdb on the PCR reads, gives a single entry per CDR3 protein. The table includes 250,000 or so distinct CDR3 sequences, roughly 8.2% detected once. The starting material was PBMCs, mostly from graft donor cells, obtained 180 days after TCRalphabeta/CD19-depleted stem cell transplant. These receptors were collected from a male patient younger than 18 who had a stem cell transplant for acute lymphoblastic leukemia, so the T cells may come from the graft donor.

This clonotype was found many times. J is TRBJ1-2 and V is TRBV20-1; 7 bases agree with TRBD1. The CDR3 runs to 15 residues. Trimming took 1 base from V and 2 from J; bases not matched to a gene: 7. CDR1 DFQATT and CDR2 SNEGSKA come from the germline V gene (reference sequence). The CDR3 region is CSARANRGSNYGYTF. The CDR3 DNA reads TGCAGTGCTAGAGCAAACAGGGGATCCAACTATGGCTACACCTTC.

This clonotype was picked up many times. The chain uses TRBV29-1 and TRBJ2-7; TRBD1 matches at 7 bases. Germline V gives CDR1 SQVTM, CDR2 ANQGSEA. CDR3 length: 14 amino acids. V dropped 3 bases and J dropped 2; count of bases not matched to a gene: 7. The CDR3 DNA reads TGCAGCGTTGATCTGGGACAGAGTACCTACGAGCAGTACTTC. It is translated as CSVDLGQSTYEQYF.

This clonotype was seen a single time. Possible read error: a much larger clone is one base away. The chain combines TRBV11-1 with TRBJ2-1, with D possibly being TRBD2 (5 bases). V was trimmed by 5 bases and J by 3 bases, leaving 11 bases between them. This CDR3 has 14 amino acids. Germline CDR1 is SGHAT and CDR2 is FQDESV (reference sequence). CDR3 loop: CASSPGGDYNEQFF. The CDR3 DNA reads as TGTGCCAGCAGCCCCGGAGGTGACTACAATGAGCAGTTCTTC.

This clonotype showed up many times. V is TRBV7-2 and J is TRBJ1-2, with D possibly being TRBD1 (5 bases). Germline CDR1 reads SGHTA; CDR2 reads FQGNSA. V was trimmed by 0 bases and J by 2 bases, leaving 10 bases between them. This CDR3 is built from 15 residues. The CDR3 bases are TGTGCCAGCAGCTTAGCCGGGGGGACGAACTATGGCTACACCTTC. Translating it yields CASSLAGGTNYGYTF.

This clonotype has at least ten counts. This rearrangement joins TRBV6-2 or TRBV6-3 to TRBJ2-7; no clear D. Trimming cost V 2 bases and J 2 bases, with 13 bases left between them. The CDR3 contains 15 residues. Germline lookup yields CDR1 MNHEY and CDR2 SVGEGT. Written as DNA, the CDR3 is TGTGCCAGCAGTTACACGGACGGAACTACCTACGAGCAGTACTTC. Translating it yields CASSYTDGTTYEQYF.

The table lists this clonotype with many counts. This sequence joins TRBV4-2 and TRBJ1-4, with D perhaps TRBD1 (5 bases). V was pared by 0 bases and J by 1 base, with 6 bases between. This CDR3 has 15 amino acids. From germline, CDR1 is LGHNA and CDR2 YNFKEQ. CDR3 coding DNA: TGTGCCAGCAGCCAAGATGGGGGAACTAATGAAAAACTGTTTTTT. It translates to CASSQDGGTNEKLFF.

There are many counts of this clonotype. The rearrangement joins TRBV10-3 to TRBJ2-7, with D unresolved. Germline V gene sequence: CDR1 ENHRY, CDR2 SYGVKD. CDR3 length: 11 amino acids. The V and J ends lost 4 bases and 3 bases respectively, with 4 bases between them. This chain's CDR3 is CAISGSYEQYF. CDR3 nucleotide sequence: TGTGCCATCAGTGGAAGCTACGAGCAGTACTTC.

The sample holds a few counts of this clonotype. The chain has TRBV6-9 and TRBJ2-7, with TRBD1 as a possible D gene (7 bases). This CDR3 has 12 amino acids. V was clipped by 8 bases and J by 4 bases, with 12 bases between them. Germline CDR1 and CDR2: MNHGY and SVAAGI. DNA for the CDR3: TGTGCCAGCCAGGGGGACTCATACGAGCAGTACTTC. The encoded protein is CASQGDSYEQYF.

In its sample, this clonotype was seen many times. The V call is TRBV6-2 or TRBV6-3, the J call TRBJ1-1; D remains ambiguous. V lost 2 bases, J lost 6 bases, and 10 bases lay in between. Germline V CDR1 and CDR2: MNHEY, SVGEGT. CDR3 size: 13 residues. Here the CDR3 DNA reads TGTGCCAGCAGTTACACCCCAACTGCTGAAGCTTTCTTT. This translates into CASSYTPTAEAFF.

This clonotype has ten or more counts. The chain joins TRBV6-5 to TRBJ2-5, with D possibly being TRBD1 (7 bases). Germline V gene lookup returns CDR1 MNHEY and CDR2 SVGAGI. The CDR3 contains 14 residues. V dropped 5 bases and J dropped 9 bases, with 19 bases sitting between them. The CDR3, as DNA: TGTGCCAGCAGTCCCCTGGGGGGACAGTGGCCCCAGTACTTC. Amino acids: CASSPLGGQWPQYF.

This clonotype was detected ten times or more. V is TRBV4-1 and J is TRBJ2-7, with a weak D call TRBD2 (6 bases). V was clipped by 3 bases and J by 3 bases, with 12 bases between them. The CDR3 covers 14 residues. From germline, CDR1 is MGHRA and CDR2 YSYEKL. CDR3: CASSHDRGSYEQYF. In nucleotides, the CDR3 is TGCGCCAGCAGCCACGACCGGGGGAGCTACGAGCAGTACTTC.

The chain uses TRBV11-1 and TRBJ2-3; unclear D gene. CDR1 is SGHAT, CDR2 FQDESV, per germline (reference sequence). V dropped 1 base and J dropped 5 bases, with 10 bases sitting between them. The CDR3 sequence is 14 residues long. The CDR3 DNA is TGTGCCAGCAGCTTAGGAGCCCCGAAAGATACGCAGTATTTT. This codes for CASSLGAPKDTQYF.

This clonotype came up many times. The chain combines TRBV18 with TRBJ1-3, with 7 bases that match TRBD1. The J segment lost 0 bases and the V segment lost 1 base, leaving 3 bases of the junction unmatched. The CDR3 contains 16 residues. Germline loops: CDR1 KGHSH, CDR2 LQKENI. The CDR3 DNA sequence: TGTGCCAGCTCACCACAGGAGGGGGCCTCTGGAAACACCATATATTTT. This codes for CASSPQEGASGNTIYF.

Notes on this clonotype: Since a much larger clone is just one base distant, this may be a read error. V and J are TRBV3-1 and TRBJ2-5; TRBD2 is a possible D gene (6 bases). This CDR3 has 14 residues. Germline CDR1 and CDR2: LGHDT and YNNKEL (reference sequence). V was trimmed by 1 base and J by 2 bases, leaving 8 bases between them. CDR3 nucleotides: TGTGCCAGCAGCCAAGTAGCGGTTCAAGAGACCCAGTACTTC. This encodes CASSQVAVQETQYF.